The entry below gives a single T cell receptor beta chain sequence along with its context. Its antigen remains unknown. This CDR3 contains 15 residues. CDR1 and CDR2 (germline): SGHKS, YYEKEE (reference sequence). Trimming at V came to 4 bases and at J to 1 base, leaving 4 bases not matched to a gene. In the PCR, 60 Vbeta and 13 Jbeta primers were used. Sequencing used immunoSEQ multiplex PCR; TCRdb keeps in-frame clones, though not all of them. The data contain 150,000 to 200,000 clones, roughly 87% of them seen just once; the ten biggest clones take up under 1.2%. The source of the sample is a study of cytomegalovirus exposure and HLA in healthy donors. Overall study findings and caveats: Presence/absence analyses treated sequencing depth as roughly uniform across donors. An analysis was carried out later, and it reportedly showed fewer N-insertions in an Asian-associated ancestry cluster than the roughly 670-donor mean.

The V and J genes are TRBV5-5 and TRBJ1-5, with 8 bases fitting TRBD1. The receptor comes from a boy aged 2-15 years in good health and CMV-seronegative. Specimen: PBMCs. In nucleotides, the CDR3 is TGTGCCAGCAGCCTGGACAGGGTCAGCAATCAGCCCCAGCATTTT. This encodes CASSLDRVSNQPQHF.